The 31 T cell receptor beta chains in this list originate from one sample, sequenced in a study of monozygotic twins with inflammatory bowel disease. TCRdb reprocessed the 5' RACE reads and reports one entry per CDR3 protein, with no DNA. This table holds around 140,000 distinct CDR3 sequences. Sequenced: blood. Every receptor here comes from a human donor with ulcerative colitis or Crohn's disease, or a healthy co-twin of an affected twin (not recorded which).

The chain joins TRBV12-3 or TRBV12-4 to TRBJ2-7; TCRdb reports TRBD1, a call that lacks DNA to check it against. This CDR3 has 16 amino acids. This CDR3 reads CASSFHPGQARYEQYF.

The chain recombines TRBV20-1 with TRBJ2-2; the TCRdb D gene call, TRBD2, has no DNA to confirm it. CDR1 and CDR2 from the germline V gene are DFQATT and SNEGSKA (reference sequence). CDR3 size: 14 residues. The CDR3 spells CSARDLWGVGELFF.

The genes are TRBV6-5 and TRBJ1-1; TCRdb's assignment of TRBD1 cannot be checked, as there is no DNA. Germline V gene lookup returns CDR1 MNHEY and CDR2 SVGAGI. This CDR3 contains 15 residues. The CDR3 sequence is CASSYSRGQNTEAFF.

V gene TRBV28 combines with J gene TRBJ2-5. The germline V gene has CDR1 MDHEN and CDR2 SYDVKM. CDR3 size: 13 residues. The CDR3 protein is CASSVGVPETQYF.

This chain joins TRBV12-3 or TRBV12-4 and TRBJ2-3; absent DNA, TCRdb's TRBD1 call cannot be checked. CDR3 size: 19 residues. The CDR3 here is CASSLASSYFRGAADTQYF.

V and J are TRBV3-1 and TRBJ1-6; the TCRdb call, TRBD1, lacks DNA for checking. Looked up from germline, CDR1 is LGHDT and CDR2 is YNNKEL (reference sequence). There are 15 residues in the CDR3. CDR3 region: CASSLGTGTDSPLHF.

The rearrangement links TRBV5-1 to TRBJ2-7; TCRdb picks TRBD2, but there is no DNA to check that call. The germline V gene has CDR1 SGHRS and CDR2 YFSETQ. The CDR3 sequence is 15 residues long. CDR3 region: CASSPGTAQSYEQYF.

The rearrangement joins TRBV20-1 to TRBJ1-6. The CDR3 is made up of 16 amino acids. CDR1 is DFQATT, CDR2 SNEGSKA, per germline (reference sequence). The CDR3 loop reads CSARDSKGSYNSPLHF.

The rearrangement links TRBV7-9 to TRBJ1-1; TCRdb picks TRBD1, but there is no DNA to check that call. Germline assignment: CDR1 SEHNR and CDR2 FQNEAQ (reference sequence). This CDR3 region has 16 residues. The CDR3 protein is CASSAGFALENTEAFF.

The chain has TRBV9 and TRBJ2-3; TCRdb reports TRBD2, a call that lacks DNA to check it against. The CDR3 length is 15 residues. Germline V gives CDR1 SGDLS, CDR2 YYNGEE. The CDR3 region is CASSPLGGFTDTQYF. The full variable domain, rest sourced from reference TRBV9 and TRBJ2-3, is DSGVTQTPKHLITATGQRVTLRCSPRSGDLSVYWYQQSLDQGLQFLIQYYNGEERAKGNILERFSAQQFPDLHSELNLSSLELGDSALYFCASSPLGGFTDTQYFGPGTRLTVL.

The V call is TRBV7-6, the J call TRBJ2-1; TCRdb reports TRBD2, a call that lacks DNA to check it against. This CDR3 has 17 amino acids. Germline-derived CDR1 and CDR2 are SGHVS and FNYEAQ. CDR3 residues: CASRPLLGGGYYNEQFF. The whole variable domain, remainder taken from reference TRBV7-6 and TRBJ2-1, is GAGVSQSPRYKVTKRGQDVALRCDPISGHVSLYWYRQALGQGPEFLTYFNYEAQQDKSGLPNDRFSAERPEGSISTLTIQRTEQRDSAMYRCASRPLLGGGYYNEQFFGPGTRLTVL.

V gene TRBV7-8 combines with J gene TRBJ2-7; the TCRdb D gene call, TRBD1, has no DNA to confirm it. Per germline, CDR1 SGHVS and CDR2 FQNEAQ. This CDR3 has 15 amino acids. This chain's CDR3 is CASRLSGTGPYEQYF.

This chain joins TRBV5-1 and TRBJ2-7; the D gene TCRdb calls, TRBD2, cannot be checked with no DNA. Germline V gives CDR1 SGHRS, CDR2 YFSETQ. This CDR3 has 18 amino acids. The CDR3 region is CASSLWYLAGGFGLEQYF.

V usage is TRBV7-6 and J usage is TRBJ1-1. The CDR3 runs to 17 residues. The germline V gene has CDR1 SGHVS and CDR2 FNYEAQ. The CDR3 reads CASSLEGGAYYAGEAFF.

This rearrangement joins TRBV27 to TRBJ1-2; TCRdb's D gene call, TRBD1, goes unchecked for lack of DNA. There are 13 residues in the CDR3. Germline V gene lookup returns CDR1 MNHEY and CDR2 SMNVEV (reference sequence). The chain's CDR3 is CASSRTGDYGYTF.

This chain connects TRBV7-9 to TRBJ1-2; TCRdb returns TRBD1, unconfirmable since there is no DNA. This CDR3 comprises 13 residues. Germline V gives CDR1 SEHNR, CDR2 FQNEAQ (reference sequence). CDR3: CASSRDRNYGYTF.

This chain joins TRBV12-5 and TRBJ1-4; TCRdb's D gene call, TRBD1, goes unchecked for lack of DNA. The CDR3 spans 13 residues. Germline lookup yields CDR1 LGHNT and CDR2 FRNRAP. The chain's CDR3 is CASGLWDGEKLFF.

The rearrangement joins TRBV7-2 to TRBJ2-5. Germline V gives CDR1 SGHTA, CDR2 FQGNSA. This CDR3 is 15 amino acids long. The CDR3 region is CASSLAFVSGETQYF.

The J gene is TRBJ2-7, the V gene TRBV18; without DNA, the TCRdb call of TRBD2 cannot be checked. CDR1 and CDR2 from the germline V gene are KGHSH and LQKENI. CDR3 length: 15 amino acids. This chain's CDR3 is CASSPSAGGRYEQYF.

This chain's CDR3 is CASSFYGGGLSNEQFF. This chain joins TRBV28 and TRBJ2-1; there is no DNA to check the TCRdb D call of TRBD2. From germline, CDR1 is MDHEN and CDR2 SYDVKM. This CDR3 contains 16 residues. The full variable domain, rest sourced from reference TRBV28 and TRBJ2-1, is DVKVTQSSRYLVKRTGEKVFLECVQDMDHENMFWYRQDPGLGLRLIYFSYDVKMKEKGDIPEGYSVSREKKERFSLILESASTNQTSMYLCASSFYGGGLSNEQFFGPGTRLTVL.

The chain has TRBV5-4 and TRBJ2-2; TCRdb reports TRBD2, a call that lacks DNA to check it against. The germline V gene has CDR1 SGHNT and CDR2 YYREEE (reference sequence). The CDR3 contains 17 residues. The chain's CDR3 is CASSRTAGLADTGELFF. Using reference TRBV5-4 and TRBJ2-2 for the parts outside the CDR3, the full variable domain is ETGVTQSPTHLIKTRGQQVTLRCSSQSGHNTVSWYQQALGQGPQFIFQYYREEENGRGNFPPRFSGLQFPNYSSELNVNALELDDSALYLCASSRTAGLADTGELFFGEGSRLTVL.

The V and J genes are TRBV12-5 and TRBJ2-3; TCRdb designates TRBD1, a call that cannot be tested without DNA. The length of the CDR3 is 15 residues. CDR1 and CDR2 from the germline V gene are LGHNT and FRNRAP. CDR3 sequence: CASGSGTGVSDTQYF.

This chain uses TRBV18 with TRBJ2-2; TCRdb returns TRBD1, unconfirmable since there is no DNA. Germline CDR1 and CDR2: KGHSH and LQKENI. The CDR3 has 14 amino acids. The CDR3 spells CASLFGQSTGELFF.

V and J are TRBV18 and TRBJ1-5; there is no DNA to check the TCRdb D call of TRBD1. Germline assignment: CDR1 KGHSH and CDR2 LQKENI. The CDR3 has 18 amino acids. CDR3 sequence: CASSPLDGGNHSNQPQHF.

The V and J genes are TRBV20-1 and TRBJ1-5. The CDR3 sequence is 14 residues long. Germline-derived CDR1 and CDR2 are DFQATT and SNEGSKA (reference sequence). CDR3 sequence reads: CSARARTDNQPQHF.

This chain connects TRBV12-3 or TRBV12-4 to TRBJ1-3; TCRdb outputs TRBD1, but without DNA this stays unchecked. The CDR3 consists of 18 residues. This chain's CDR3 is CASTKTGLPLNSGNTIYF.

The chain joins TRBV5-1 to TRBJ2-7; TCRdb returns TRBD1, unconfirmable since there is no DNA. The CDR3 has 14 residues. In germline, CDR1 is SGHRS, CDR2 YFSETQ. CDR3 amino acids: CASSLDRAAYEQYF.

V and J are TRBV18 and TRBJ1-1. The CDR3 loop spans 15 amino acids. Per germline, CDR1 KGHSH and CDR2 LQKENI. The CDR3 loop reads CASSPQYTMNTEAFF.

The rearrangement links TRBV19 to TRBJ2-2; no DNA is available, so the TRBD1 call from TCRdb remains unchecked. Germline CDR1 is LNHDA and CDR2 is SQIVND (reference sequence). The CDR3 is 14 amino acids. This CDR3 is CASSINRVGGELFF.

The V gene is TRBV19, the J gene TRBJ1-5; the D call from TCRdb, TRBD1, cannot be confirmed without DNA. There are 14 residues in the CDR3. CDR1 is LNHDA and CDR2 is SQIVND in the germline V gene (reference sequence). CDR3 protein: CASSRDGSNQPQHF.

The rearrangement joins TRBV19 to TRBJ2-3; TCRdb's D gene call, TRBD1, goes unchecked for lack of DNA. Per germline, CDR1 LNHDA and CDR2 SQIVND (reference sequence). CDR3 length: 14 residues. CDR3 residues: CASLRTGTTDTQYF. The variable domain in full, with the rest retrieved from reference TRBV19 and TRBJ2-3, is DGGITQSPKYLFRKEGQNVTLSCEQNLNHDAMYWYRQDPGQGLRLIYYSQIVNDFQKGDIAEGYSVSREKKESFPLTVTSAQKNPTAFYLCASLRTGTTDTQYFGPGTRLTVL.